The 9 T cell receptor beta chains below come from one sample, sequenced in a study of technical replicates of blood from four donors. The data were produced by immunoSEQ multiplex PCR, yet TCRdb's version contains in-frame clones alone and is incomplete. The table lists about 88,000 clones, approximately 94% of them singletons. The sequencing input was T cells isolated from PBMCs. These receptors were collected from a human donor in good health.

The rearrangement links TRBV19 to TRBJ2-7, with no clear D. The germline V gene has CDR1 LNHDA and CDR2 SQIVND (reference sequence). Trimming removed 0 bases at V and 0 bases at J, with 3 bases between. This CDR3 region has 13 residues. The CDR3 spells CASSIDHSYEQYF. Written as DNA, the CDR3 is TGTGCCAGTAGTATAGATCACTCCTACGAGCAGTACTTC.

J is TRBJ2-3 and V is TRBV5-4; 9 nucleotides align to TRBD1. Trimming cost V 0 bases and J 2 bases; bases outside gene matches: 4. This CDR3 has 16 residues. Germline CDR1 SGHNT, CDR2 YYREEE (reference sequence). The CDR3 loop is CASSLEGQGATDTQYF. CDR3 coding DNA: TGTGCCAGCAGCTTGGAGGGACAGGGAGCCACAGATACGCAGTATTTT.

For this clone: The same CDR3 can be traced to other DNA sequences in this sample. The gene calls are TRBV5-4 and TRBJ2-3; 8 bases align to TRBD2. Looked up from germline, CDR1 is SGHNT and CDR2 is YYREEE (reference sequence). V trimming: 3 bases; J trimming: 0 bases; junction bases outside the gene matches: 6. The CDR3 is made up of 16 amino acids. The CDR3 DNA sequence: TGTGCCAGCAGCTGGGGGTTAGCGGGAAGCACAGATACGCAGTATTTT. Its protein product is CASSWGLAGSTDTQYF.

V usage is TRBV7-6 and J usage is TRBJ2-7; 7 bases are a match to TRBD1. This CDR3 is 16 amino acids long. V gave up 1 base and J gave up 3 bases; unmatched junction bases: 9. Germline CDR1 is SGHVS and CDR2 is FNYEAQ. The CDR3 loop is CASSLGSGQTFYEQYF. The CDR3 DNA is TGTGCCAGCAGCTTAGGTTCGGGACAGACATTCTACGAGCAGTACTTC.

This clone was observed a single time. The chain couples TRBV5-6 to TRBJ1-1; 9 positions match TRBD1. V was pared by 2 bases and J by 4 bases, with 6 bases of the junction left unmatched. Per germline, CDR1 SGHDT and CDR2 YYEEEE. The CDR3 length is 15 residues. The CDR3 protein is CASSFLQGASTEAFF. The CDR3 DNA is TGTGCCAGCAGCTTCTTACAGGGGGCAAGCACTGAAGCTTTCTTT.

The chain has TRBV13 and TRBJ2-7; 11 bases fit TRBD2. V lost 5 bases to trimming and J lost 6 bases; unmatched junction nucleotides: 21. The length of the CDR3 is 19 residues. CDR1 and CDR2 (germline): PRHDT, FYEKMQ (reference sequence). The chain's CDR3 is CASSPGLAGYTIDPGEQYF. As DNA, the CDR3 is TGTGCCAGCAGCCCCGGACTAGCGGGTTATACCATCGACCCGGGCGAGCAGTACTTC.

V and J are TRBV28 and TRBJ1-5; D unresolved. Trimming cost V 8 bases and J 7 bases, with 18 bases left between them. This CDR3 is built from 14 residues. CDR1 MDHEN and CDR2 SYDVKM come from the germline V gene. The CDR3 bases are TGTGCCAGCGGTGGCGGCTCCCCCGGGCAGCCCCAGCATTTT. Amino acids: CASGGGSPGQPQHF.

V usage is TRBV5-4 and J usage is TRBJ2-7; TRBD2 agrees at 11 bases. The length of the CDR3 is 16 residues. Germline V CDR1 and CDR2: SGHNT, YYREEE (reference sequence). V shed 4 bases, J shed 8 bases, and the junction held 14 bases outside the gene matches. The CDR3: CASSTPLAGATYQQYF. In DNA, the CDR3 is TGTGCCAGCAGCACCCCACTAGCGGGGGCCACTTACCAGCAGTACTTC.

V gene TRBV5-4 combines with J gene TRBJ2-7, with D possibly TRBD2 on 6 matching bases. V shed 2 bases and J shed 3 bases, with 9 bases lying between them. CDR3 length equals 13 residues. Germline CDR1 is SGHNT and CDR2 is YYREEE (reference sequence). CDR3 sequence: CASSFMEGYEQYF. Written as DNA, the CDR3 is TGTGCCAGCAGCTTCATGGAGGGCTACGAGCAGTACTTC.